This is a list of T cell receptor beta chains from one sample in a study of vaccination and CD4 T cells after COVID-19. No antigen is known for these receptors. TCRdb itself ran the PCR reads through MiXCR, one entry per CDR3 protein. The sample gives over 20,000 distinct CDR3 sequences, over 60% of which show up once; approximately 5% is in the top ten. The material sequenced was CD4+ T cells from blood, cultured in vitro. The receptors were sampled from a human donor who had recovered from COVID-19. Both conserved end residues are part of each CDR3. The order of the fields is D gene, clone size, J gene, CDR3 length, V gene, CDR3 DNA, CDR3 protein. D genes are given only for firm matches. Some rows have no size entry. The others give once, few or many, or a class for an expanded clone.

D: TRBD2
size: NA
J: TRBJ2-7
length: 17
V: TRBV6-5
DNA: TGTGCCAGCAGTTATAAGGCGGGAGGGTCCGCAGCCTACGAGCAGTACTTC
CDR3: CASSYKAGGSAAYEQYF

D: NA
size: few
J: TRBJ1-2
length: 15
V: TRBV7-9
DNA: TGTGCCAGCAGCGCAGGCTTTACAGGGTTCTATGGCTACACCTTC
CDR3: CASSAGFTGFYGYTF

D: TRBD1
size: NA
J: TRBJ1-1
length: 16
V: TRBV20-1
DNA: TGCAGTGCTCCATTGATAGGGGGGACAGGGAATGGTAAGGCTTTCTTT
CDR3: CSAPLIGGTGNGKAFF

D: TRBD1
size: medium-sized
J: TRBJ1-2
length: 15
V: TRBV18
DNA: TGTGCCAGCTCACCACCGGTTAACAGGGGGTATGGCTACACCTTC
CDR3: CASSPPVNRGYGYTF

D: NA
size: NA
J: TRBJ2-3
length: 16
V: TRBV24-1
DNA: TGTGCCACCAGTGATCCGACCGGTACTAGCACAGATACGCAGTATTTT
CDR3: CATSDPTGTSTDTQYF

D: NA
size: NA
J: TRBJ1-6
length: 13
V: TRBV10-3
DNA: TGTGCCATCAGGAAGGAAGAAAATTCACCCCTCCACTTT
CDR3: CAIRKEENSPLHF

D: TRBD1
size: NA
J: TRBJ2-7
length: 18
V: TRBV11-2
DNA: TGTGCCAGCAGCTCCAACATGGGACAGGGGGTAATCTCCTACGAGCAGTACTTC
CDR3: CASSSNMGQGVISYEQYF

D: TRBD2
size: few
J: TRBJ2-1
length: 18
V: TRBV10-1
DNA: TGCGCCAGCAGTGATCAGGGACTAGCGGGGGGGACCTACAATGAGCAGTTCTTC
CDR3: CASSDQGLAGGTYNEQFF

D: TRBD1
size: NA
J: TRBJ2-6
length: 17
V: TRBV18
DNA: TGTGCCAGCTCACCAAATGGACAGGTGGAAGGGGCCAACGTCCTGACTTTC
CDR3: CASSPNGQVEGANVLTF

D: NA
size: once
J: TRBJ2-3
length: 15
V: TRBV5-5
DNA: TGTGCCAGCAGCTTGGGTAGGCCCAGCACAGATACGCAGTATTTT
CDR3: CASSLGRPSTDTQYF

D: TRBD1
size: few
J: TRBJ1-5
length: 13
V: TRBV12-3/TRBV12-4
DNA: TGTGCCAGCAGTCGACAGGGGACCGGGCCCCAGCATTTT
CDR3: CASSRQGTGPQHF

D: NA
size: few
J: TRBJ1-5
length: 15
V: TRBV7-2
DNA: TGTGCCAGCAGCTTGGAAGTTAATAGCAATCAGCCCCAGCATTTT
CDR3: CASSLEVNSNQPQHF

D: NA
size: large
J: TRBJ1-1
length: 16
V: TRBV6-2/TRBV6-3
DNA: TGTGCCAGCAGTCATGTGGGGGGGCCGATGAACACTGAAGCTTTCTTT
CDR3: CASSHVGGPMNTEAFF

D: TRBD1
size: NA
J: TRBJ1-2
length: 15
V: TRBV14
DNA: TGTGCCAGCAGCCGGGACAGGCGACAAAACTATGGCTACACCTTC
CDR3: CASSRDRRQNYGYTF

D: TRBD1
size: NA
J: TRBJ1-2
length: 15
V: TRBV7-2
DNA: TGTGCCAGCAGCACGAATACCGGGACAGGGAACGGCTACACCTTC
CDR3: CASSTNTGTGNGYTF

D: NA
size: NA
J: TRBJ2-7
length: 12
V: TRBV20-1
DNA: TGCAGTGCCCCGGACAGACTCTACGAGCAGTACTTC
CDR3: CSAPDRLYEQYF

D: NA
size: NA
J: TRBJ2-7
length: 14
V: TRBV11-2
DNA: TGCGCCAGCAGCCAAGCCCTCAGGGATCACGAGCAGTACTTC
CDR3: CASSQALRDHEQYF

D: TRBD1
size: NA
J: TRBJ1-2
length: 16
V: TRBV7-2
DNA: TGTGCCAGCATATCGGGGACAGGGAGGGCGGACTATGGCTACACCTTC
CDR3: CASISGTGRADYGYTF

D: NA
size: NA
J: TRBJ2-7
length: 13
V: TRBV5-1
DNA: TGCGCCAGCAGCCGGGACATAACCTACGAGCAGTACTTC
CDR3: CASSRDITYEQYF

D: TRBD1
size: NA
J: TRBJ1-4
length: 13
V: TRBV20-1
DNA: TGCAGTGCTCCAGACAGGGGGGATGAAAAACTGTTTTTT
CDR3: CSAPDRGDEKLFF

D: NA
size: NA
J: TRBJ1-5
length: 16
V: TRBV20-1
DNA: TGCAGTGCTAGAGATCGGGGCAGCCATAGCAATCAGCCCCAGCATTTT
CDR3: CSARDRGSHSNQPQHF

D: TRBD1
size: NA
J: TRBJ1-1
length: 16
V: TRBV5-1
DNA: TGCGCCAGCAGCTTGGGACAGGGTCTGGGAGGCACTGAAGCTTTCTTT
CDR3: CASSLGQGLGGTEAFF

D: NA
size: once
J: TRBJ2-3
length: 16
V: TRBV11-3
DNA: TGTGCCAGCAGCTTAGGGAGGACATCTTCCCCAGATACGCAGTATTTT
CDR3: CASSLGRTSSPDTQYF

D: NA
size: NA
J: TRBJ2-1
length: 16
V: TRBV3-1
DNA: TGTGCCAGCAGCCAACCCCTCCAGAGCTCCTACAATGAGCAGTTCTTC
CDR3: CASSQPLQSSYNEQFF

D: TRBD1
size: few
J: TRBJ2-7
length: 14
V: TRBV6-1
DNA: TGTGCCAGCAACCTCGGACAGGGGGGGGGAGAGCAGTACTTC
CDR3: CASNLGQGGGEQYF

D: TRBD1
size: NA
J: TRBJ1-5
length: 15
V: TRBV3-1
DNA: TGTGCCAGCAGCCCTCGGACAGGGGGTAATCAGCCCCAGCATTTT
CDR3: CASSPRTGGNQPQHF

D: TRBD2
size: few
J: TRBJ2-1
length: 15
V: TRBV19
DNA: TGTGCCAGTAGTGAGACTAGCGGGATATCGGGTGAGCAGTTCTTC
CDR3: CASSETSGISGEQFF

D: NA
size: NA
J: TRBJ1-5
length: 17
V: TRBV20-1
DNA: TGCAGTGCTAGGGGCGAGCCCTCCCCAGGTTACAATCAGCCCCAGCATTTT
CDR3: CSARGEPSPGYNQPQHF

D: TRBD1
size: NA
J: TRBJ2-1
length: 15
V: TRBV6-2/TRBV6-3
DNA: TGTGCCAGCAGTTCACAGGGGTACCTCGTTAATGAGCAGTTCTTC
CDR3: CASSSQGYLVNEQFF

D: TRBD2
size: NA
J: TRBJ2-2
length: 15
V: TRBV20-1
DNA: TGCAGTGCTCGACTAGCGGGAGGTCTAACCGGGGAGCTGTTTTTT
CDR3: CSARLAGGLTGELFF

D: NA
size: few
J: TRBJ2-2
length: 12
V: TRBV27
DNA: TGTGCCAGCAGTTTACGCACCGGGGAGCTGTTTTTT
CDR3: CASSLRTGELFF

D: NA
size: NA
J: TRBJ2-1
length: 14
V: TRBV24-1
DNA: TGTGCCACCAGTAGGAGTACCCCCTACAATGAGCAGTTCTTC
CDR3: CATSRSTPYNEQFF

D: NA
size: NA
J: TRBJ1-6
length: 16
V: TRBV29-1
DNA: TGCAGCGTTAGGGACGTCCTCGGCGGAATAATGGGACCCCTCCACTTT
CDR3: CSVRDVLGGIMGPLHF

D: NA
size: few
J: TRBJ1-1
length: 12
V: TRBV20-1
DNA: TGCAGTGCTAATGAGGGAAAGACTGAAGCTTTCTTT
CDR3: CSANEGKTEAFF

D: NA
size: NA
J: TRBJ2-1
length: 14
V: TRBV6-1
DNA: TGTGCCAGCAGTCCGGAGGTACTCTACAATGAGCAGTTCTTC
CDR3: CASSPEVLYNEQFF

D: NA
size: once
J: TRBJ1-1
length: 14
V: TRBV19
DNA: TGTGCCAGTAAGGGAACTAAAAGAAACACTGAAGCTTTCTTT
CDR3: CASKGTKRNTEAFF

D: TRBD1
size: few
J: TRBJ1-1
length: 14
V: TRBV10-3
DNA: TGTGCCATCACTAAAGACAGGGCGGACACTGAAGCTTTCTTT
CDR3: CAITKDRADTEAFF

D: TRBD1
size: NA
J: TRBJ1-2
length: 17
V: TRBV5-6
DNA: TGTGCCAGCAGCTTGGCGGGACAGGGATCGAGGCGCTATGGCTACACCTTC
CDR3: CASSLAGQGSRRYGYTF

D: NA
size: NA
J: TRBJ1-6
length: 14
V: TRBV27
DNA: TGTGCCAGCAGTCCAGAGGGGATGAATTCACCCCTCCACTTT
CDR3: CASSPEGMNSPLHF

D: TRBD1
size: few
J: TRBJ1-2
length: 15
V: TRBV29-1
DNA: TGCAGCGTTGAAGCCGGGGACAGCCCCATGTATGGCTACACCTTC
CDR3: CSVEAGDSPMYGYTF

D: NA
size: NA
J: TRBJ1-1
length: 13
V: TRBV28
DNA: TGTGCCAGCAGTTTAGTCCAGAACACTGAAGCTTTCTTT
CDR3: CASSLVQNTEAFF

D: NA
size: few
J: TRBJ1-2
length: 16
V: TRBV20-1
DNA: TGCAGTGCTAGAGTCCTGCTTAGGCAGGTCTTCTATGGCTACACCTTC
CDR3: CSARVLLRQVFYGYTF

D: NA
size: few
J: TRBJ1-6
length: 14
V: TRBV27
DNA: TGTGCCAGCAGTTTTAACGTCCCTCATTCACCCCTCCACTTT
CDR3: CASSFNVPHSPLHF

D: TRBD1
size: NA
J: TRBJ1-5
length: 15
V: TRBV10-3
DNA: TGTGCCATCAGTGAGGGGACAGGGCGGAATCAGCCCCAGCATTTT
CDR3: CAISEGTGRNQPQHF

D: TRBD2
size: NA
J: TRBJ2-7
length: 15
V: TRBV6-2/TRBV6-3
DNA: TGTGCCATCCAGAGGCGGGGGACCCTATGGAACGAGCAGTACTTC
CDR3: CAIQRRGTLWNEQYF

D: NA
size: NA
J: TRBJ2-2
length: 15
V: TRBV30
DNA: TGTGCCTGGAGTGTCGGGGGAGTTGTCACCGGGGAGCTGTTTTTT
CDR3: CAWSVGGVVTGELFF

D: NA
size: NA
J: TRBJ1-1
length: 16
V: TRBV20-1
DNA: TGCAGTGCTAAGGGACAACTCTTAGCCTTGAACACTGAAGCTTTCTTT
CDR3: CSAKGQLLALNTEAFF